The clone carrying this TCR beta chain was detected ten times or more. Its antigen is currently unknown. The data were obtained in a study of T-cell memory formation after mild COVID-19. Study outcomes and limitations: Pre-infection memory carried some responding clones, suggesting that cross-reactive memory joined. Contracting CD8+ clones were enriched in EMRA, CD4+ mainly in CM and EM. Later expanders leaned toward CD4+, whereas clones contracting from day 15 to 85 were balanced CD4/CD8.

Constant-segment primers and 5'RACE yielded cDNA libraries for TCR alpha and TCR beta, each carrying sample barcodes and UMIs. A single record per CDR3 protein comes from TCRdb applying MiXCR to the 5' RACE reads. The sample has tens of thousands of distinct CDR3 sequences; less than 8% are singletons. Germline trimming cut 6 bases from V and 3 bases from J; bases unmatched to any gene: 6. CDR1 is LGHDT, CDR2 YNNKEL, per germline (reference sequence). The CDR3 length is 15 residues. The clonotype comes from an adult who had mild COVID-19 (a few samples of this study predate the infection). Cell type and time point are not known. The chain is built from TRBV3-1 and TRBJ2-1, with 9 bases matching TRBD2. The specimen sequenced was PBMCs or a T cell subset sorted from them (not recorded which). In DNA, the CDR3 is TGTGCCAGCAGTCGACTGACTAGCGGCTACAATGAGCAGTTCTTC. Protein: CASSRLTSGYNEQFF.